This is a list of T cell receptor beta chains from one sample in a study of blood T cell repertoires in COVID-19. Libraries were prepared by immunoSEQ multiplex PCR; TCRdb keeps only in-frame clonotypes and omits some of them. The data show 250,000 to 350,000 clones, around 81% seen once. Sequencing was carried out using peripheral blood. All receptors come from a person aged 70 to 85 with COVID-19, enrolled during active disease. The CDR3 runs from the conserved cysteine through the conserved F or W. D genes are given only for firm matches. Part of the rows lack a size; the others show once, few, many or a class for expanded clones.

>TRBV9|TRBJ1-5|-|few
CASSVDPFNQPQHF
TGTGCCAGCAGCGTAGATCCGTTCAATCAGCCCCAGCATTTT
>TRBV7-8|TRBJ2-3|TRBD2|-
CASSLFSVTGAGGSTDTQYF
TGTGCCAGCAGCTTATTCTCGGTGACGGGAGCGGGGGGGAGCACAGATACGCAGTATTTT
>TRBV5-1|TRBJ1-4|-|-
CASSLLAGATNEKLFF
TGCGCCAGCAGCTTGCTAGCGGGGGCAACTAATGAAAAACTGTTTTTT
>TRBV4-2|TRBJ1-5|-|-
CASSHTGAGSRPQHF
TGTGCCAGCAGCCACACAGGAGCGGGTTCACGGCCCCAGCATTTT
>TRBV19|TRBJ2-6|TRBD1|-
CASSIRGQVISGANVLTF
TGTGCCAGTAGTATACGAGGACAGGTTATCTCTGGGGCCAACGTCCTGACTTTC
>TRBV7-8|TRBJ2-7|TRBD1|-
CASSFATGKGEQYF
TGTGCCAGCAGCTTCGCGACAGGGAAGGGCGAGCAGTACTTC
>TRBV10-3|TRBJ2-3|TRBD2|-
CAIMDKLAGVHTDTQYF
TGTGCCATCATGGACAAACTAGCGGGGGTCCACACAGATACGCAGTATTTT
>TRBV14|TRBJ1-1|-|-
CASSPGSTEAFF
TGTGCCAGCAGCCCGGGTTCGACTGAAGCTTTCTTT
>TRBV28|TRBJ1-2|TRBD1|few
CASSSAAPTGGDGYTF
TGTGCCAGCAGTTCCGCCGCCCCAACAGGGGGGGATGGCTACACCTTC
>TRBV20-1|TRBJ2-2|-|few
CSASHGTGELFF
TGCAGTGCTAGTCACGGGACCGGGGAGCTGTTTTTT
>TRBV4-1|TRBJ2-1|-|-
CASSQGSGLRNEQFF
TGCGCCAGCAGCCAAGGTTCAGGGTTAAGGAATGAGCAGTTCTTC
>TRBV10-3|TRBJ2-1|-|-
CAISRESSYNEQFF
TGTGCCATCAGTAGGGAGAGCTCCTACAATGAGCAGTTCTTC
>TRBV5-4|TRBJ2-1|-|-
CASSPTGPGEQFF
TGTGCCAGCAGCCCCACCGGTCCGGGTGAGCAGTTCTTC
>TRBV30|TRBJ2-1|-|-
CAWSVLHNEQFF
TGTGCCTGGAGTGTACTTCATAATGAGCAGTTCTTC
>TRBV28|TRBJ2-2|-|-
CASGRQVPNTGELFF
TGTGCCAGCGGAAGACAGGTGCCAAACACCGGGGAGCTGTTTTTT
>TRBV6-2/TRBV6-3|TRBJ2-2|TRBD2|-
CASSRLASDTGELFF
TGTGCCAGCAGCCGACTAGCCTCGGACACCGGGGAGCTGTTTTTT
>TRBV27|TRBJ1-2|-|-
CASSTGFGYGYTF
TGTGCCAGCAGCACAGGGTTTGGGTATGGCTACACCTTC
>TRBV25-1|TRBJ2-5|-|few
CASSMATQLQETQYF
TGTGCCAGCAGCATGGCAACCCAATTACAAGAGACCCAGTACTTC
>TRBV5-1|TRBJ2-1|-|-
CASSLGGTLLYNEQFF
TGCGCCAGCAGCTTGGGGGGGACACTTCTCTACAATGAGCAGTTCTTC
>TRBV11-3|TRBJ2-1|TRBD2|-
CASSLGLAGSNEQFF
TGTGCCAGCAGCTTAGGGTTAGCGGGATCTAATGAGCAGTTCTTC
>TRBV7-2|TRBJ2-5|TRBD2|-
CASSLEWGGRYQETQYF
TGTGCCAGCAGCTTAGAATGGGGGGGAAGATACCAAGAGACCCAGTACTTC
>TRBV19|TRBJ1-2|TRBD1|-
CATRDSRLEAYGYTF
TGTGCCACCAGGGACAGCCGCCTAGAAGCCTATGGCTACACCTTC
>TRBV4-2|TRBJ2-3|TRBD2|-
CASTGGGGLTDTQYF
TGTGCCAGCACCGGCGGGGGGGGACTAACAGATACGCAGTATTTT
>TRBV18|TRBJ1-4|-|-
CASSRGNEKLFF
TGTGCCAGCTCGAGAGGTAATGAAAAACTGTTTTTT
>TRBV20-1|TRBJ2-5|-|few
CSAQLQETQYF
TGCAGTGCACAGTTACAAGAGACCCAGTACTTC
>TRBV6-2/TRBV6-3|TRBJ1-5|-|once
CASSFWVGSQPQHF
TGTGCCAGCAGTTTCTGGGTGGGCAGTCAGCCCCAGCATTTT